One and the same sample provided the 16 T cell receptor beta chains below, sequenced in a study of control samples from healthy donors and cancer patients. Profiling relied on immunoSEQ multiplex PCR, and the TCRdb table lists in-frame clones only, not all of them. Here the sample spans about 98,000 clones, more than 75% being singletons. Sequenced sample: blood. The receptors derive from a man in his fifties or sixties in good health.

The rearrangement joins TRBV5-1 to TRBJ2-7; D perhaps matches TRBD2 (5 bases). V shed 0 bases and J shed 1 base, with 11 bases lying between them. There are 15 residues in the CDR3. In germline, CDR1 is SGHRS, CDR2 YFSETQ. Here the CDR3 reads CASSLGLTGSYEQYF. The CDR3, as DNA: TGCGCCAGCAGCTTGGGCCTGACGGGGTCCTACGAGCAGTACTTC. The whole variable domain, filled in from reference TRBV5-1 and TRBJ2-7, reads KAGVTQTPRYLIKTRGQQVTLSCSPISGHRSVSWYQQTPGQGLQFLFEYFSETQRNKGNFPGRFSGRQFSNSRSEMNVSTLELGDSALYLCASSLGLTGSYEQYFGPGTRLTVT.

The V call is TRBV11-2, the J call TRBJ1-1; no definite D call. This CDR3 region has 15 residues. Looked up from germline, CDR1 is SGHAT and CDR2 is FQNNGV. V lost 5 bases to trimming and J lost 1 base, with 14 bases between them. CDR3 nucleotides: TGTGCCAGCAGCCCCCTCTGGGGTCGGAACACTGAAGCTTTCTTT. It translates to CASSPLWGRNTEAFF.

V usage is TRBV6-5 and J usage is TRBJ1-2; D might be TRBD1 (5 bases). Trimming removed 0 bases from V and 5 bases from J, with 7 bases in between. This CDR3 comprises 13 residues. In germline, CDR1 is MNHEY, CDR2 SVGAGI. The CDR3 DNA reads as TGTGCCAGCAGTTACTCGGGGGGGTATGGCTACACCTTC. As protein: CASSYSGGYGYTF.

V usage is TRBV28 and J usage is TRBJ1-4; D is perhaps TRBD1 (5 bases). Trimming pared 3 bases from V and 3 bases from J, leaving 11 bases between. The CDR3 covers 15 residues. Germline loops: CDR1 MDHEN, CDR2 SYDVKM. This chain's CDR3 is CASSFGRGPNEKLFF. CDR3 nucleotide sequence: TGTGCCAGCAGTTTTGGTCGGGGACCTAATGAAAAACTGTTTTTT.

The rearrangement uses TRBV30 and TRBJ2-5; D uncertain. V was pared by 7 bases and J by 5 bases, with 5 bases between. Germline CDR1 reads GTSNPN; CDR2 reads SVGIG (reference sequence). This CDR3 is built from 9 residues. The CDR3 region has the DNA TGTGCCTTCGGCGAGACCCAGTACTTC. This codes for CAFGETQYF.

This chain connects TRBV27 to TRBJ2-2; D is unresolved. The CDR3 is 12 amino acids. Germline V gene lookup returns CDR1 MNHEY and CDR2 SMNVEV (reference sequence). Trimming took 2 bases from V and 5 from J, leaving 3 bases between them. The CDR3 here is CASSLRTGELFF. DNA of the CDR3: TGTGCCAGCAGTTTACGAACCGGGGAGCTGTTTTTT.

This clone was seen just once. The chain uses TRBV23-1 and TRBJ2-7; 10 nucleotides match TRBD2. TRBV23-1 has ORF status, its function being uncertain. Trimming cost V 0 bases and J 5 bases; bases outside gene matches: 16. CDR3 length: 19 residues. Written as DNA, the CDR3 is TGCGCCAGCAGTCAATCTTTGGGGGATCCAGCGGGAGGGCCCAACGAGCAGTACTTC. Amino acid sequence: CASSQSLGDPAGGPNEQYF.

This rearrangement joins TRBV4-1 to TRBJ1-4; D is perhaps TRBD1 (6 bases). CDR3 length equals 16 residues. Germline values: CDR1 MGHRA, CDR2 YSYEKL. Trimming took off 4 bases at V and 0 bases at J, with 12 bases between the two ends. The CDR3 sequence: CASSPDSLTTNEKLFF. The CDR3 bases are TGCGCCAGCAGCCCGGACAGTCTCACAACTAATGAAAAACTGTTTTTT.

The chain is built from TRBV27 and TRBJ1-4, with D possibly matching TRBD1 (6 bases). CDR1 is MNHEY and CDR2 is SMNVEV in the germline V gene (reference sequence). Trimming left V 0 bases short and J 8 bases short, with 25 bases between. The CDR3 sequence is 19 residues long. The CDR3 bases are TGTGCCAGCAGTTTATCGGGAACAGGGTCCCGGTCGGGACTCGAAAAACTGTTTTTT. Its translation: CASSLSGTGSRSGLEKLFF.

The chain recombines TRBV7-9 with TRBJ1-1; unclear D gene. Germline lookup yields CDR1 SEHNR and CDR2 FQNEAQ (reference sequence). The CDR3 spans 15 residues. V gave up 3 bases and J gave up 1 base, with 12 bases separating them. In DNA, the CDR3 is TGTGCCAGCAGCTTGCACGTGTTATGGAACACTGAAGCTTTCTTT. Protein product: CASSLHVLWNTEAFF.

The CDR3 DNA is TGTGCCAGTAGTCAAGGGGGGAACACTGAAGCTTTCTTT. Its translation: CASSQGGNTEAFF. The chain combines TRBV19 with TRBJ1-1, with TRBD1 as a possible D gene (6 bases). Germline CDR1 and CDR2: LNHDA and SQIVND (reference sequence). There are 13 residues in the CDR3. With 5 bases removed from V and 1 base from J, the gap between germline ends came to 8 bases.

The J gene is TRBJ1-5, the V gene TRBV5-5; D not certain. V lost 4 bases to trimming and J lost 3 bases, with 14 bases between them. Germline lookup yields CDR1 SGHKS and CDR2 YYEKEE (reference sequence). The CDR3 sequence is 15 residues long. Here the CDR3 DNA reads TGTGCCAGCAGCCTCTACCGGGCCCTCAATCAGCCCCAGCATTTT. Protein sequence: CASSLYRALNQPQHF.

The V and J genes are TRBV18 and TRBJ1-5; D call uncertain. Germline CDR1 reads KGHSH; CDR2 reads LQKENI. V lost 5 bases, J lost 5 bases, and 10 bases lay in between. CDR3 length: 13 residues. CDR3 sequence reads: CASSLVQDQPQHF. The CDR3 region has the DNA TGTGCCAGCTCATTGGTCCAGGATCAGCCCCAGCATTTT.

The chain has TRBV5-1 and TRBJ1-1; D unclear. The CDR3 loop spans 14 amino acids. CDR1 SGHRS and CDR2 YFSETQ come from the germline V gene. V gave up 0 bases and J gave up 1 base, with 7 bases separating them. The CDR3 DNA is TGCGCCAGCAGCTTGGCCACGGAGAACACTGAAGCTTTCTTT. Translating it yields CASSLATENTEAFF.

The gene calls are TRBV3-1 (or the pseudogene TRBV3-2) and TRBJ2-5; 11 bases are shared with TRBD2. Trimming at V came to 2 bases and at J to 2 bases, leaving 1 base not matched to a gene. This CDR3 comprises 15 residues. Germline V gene data show CDR1 as LGHDT and CDR2 as YNNKEL (reference sequence). The CDR3 sequence is CASSQRLAGQETQYF. The DNA of the CDR3 is TGTGCCAGCAGCCAAAGACTAGCGGGGCAAGAGACCCAGTACTTC.

The chain joins TRBV14 to TRBJ2-1; TRBD2 agrees at 8 bases. The CDR3 spans 17 residues. Germline values: CDR1 SGHDN, CDR2 FVKESK. The V and J ends lost 4 bases and 3 bases, in that order; junction bases with no gene match: 11. This CDR3 is CASSLSLGSGNYNEQFF. The CDR3 DNA reads TGTGCCAGCAGCCTGTCACTGGGTAGCGGGAACTACAATGAGCAGTTCTTC.